What follows is one T cell receptor beta chain and its context. It has no known antigen specificity. Qualities for individual bases were not recorded, and no much larger clone is one base off. The data were taken from a study of blood T cell repertoires in COVID-19 (dated by TCRdb to the early 2020s). General notes on the study: Samples covering the acute and convalescent phases of COVID-19 were provided by collaborators in the United States, Italy and Spain. The material from the prospective study consisted of cDNA or gDNA derived from T cells, B-cell-depleted T cells, or PBMCs. Deeply sampled blood TCRbeta repertoires from subjects exposed to, actively infected with, or recovered from COVID-19 were included in the dataset. The repertoires were made available in a free public database intended to serve as a resource for research on the immune response to SARS-CoV-2. Samples came from the ongoing ImmuneRACE study (first 160 participants) plus 1,254 subjects from 6 global collaborators. Nearly every sample came with metadata listing a de-identified subject ID, COVID-19 status, age in years and sex. HLA class I and class II types, where available, came from metadata supplied by the sample provider rather than from assay-based typing. What the authors observed across the whole study: The amount of clinical and demographic metadata varied by source and participant and was provided uncurated.

In the prospective study, participants were roughly 18 to 100 years old, resided in approximately 22 geographic areas of the United States, and were enrolled through a virtual design. In the prospective study, participants were assigned to cohorts based on the clinical history participants reported in a screening survey and a study questionnaire. Recovered participants in ImmuneRACE Cohort 3 were defined by two consecutive negative NP/OP PCR tests, clearance by a healthcare professional, or resolution of symptoms. In the prospective study, mobile phlebotomists collected whole blood, serum and a nasopharyngeal or oropharyngeal swab from each participant. Prospective study participants could optionally give additional blood draws and questionnaires over a roughly 2-month period. Prospective study blood samples were shipped either frozen or at room temperature before DNA extraction. The immunoSEQ Assay, a bias-controlled multiplex PCR, was used to amplify TCRbeta CDR3 regions from genomic DNA. On the study's bioinformatics: The number of nucleated cells in each sample was estimated by amplification of reference gene primers within the assay. To quantify the absolute abundance of each unique TCRbeta CDR3 rearrangement, sequence reads were collapsed and filtered. Productive Simpson clonality was computed per sample as the square root of Simpson's diversity index over productive rearrangements. This immuneACCESS table, as held by TCRdb, lists in-frame sequences with V and J called but not all clones. Of the missing ones, under half trace to an unresolved V gene in checked studies; the others have no known cause. For V, J and clone size, that table is used; D and trimming come from the DNA. Across this sample there are about 350,000 clones, with roughly 87% seen only once. The ten largest account for 2.5% to 3.5% of the sample.

The specimen sequenced was PBMCs or T cells enriched from blood (not recorded which). The source is a woman aged 25 to 45 who had recovered from COVID-19.

The CDR3 amino acid sequence is: CASSLEGGNTIYF. The DNA sequence is TGTGCCAGCAGTTTGGAGGGCGGCAACACCATATATTTT. The chain was built from TRBV12-3 or TRBV12-4 and TRBJ1-3; the D gene cannot be resolved reliably. The CDR3 spans 13 residues, from the cysteine through the phenylalanine. Kept here is only the CDR3 DNA, which spans 39 bases and is read in frame from base 1. V was cut back by 3 bases and J by 7 bases, leaving a gap of 10 bases between them.